This T cell receptor (beta chain) was recorded in a study of T cell responses to AZD1222 COVID-19 vaccine (dated by TCRdb to the early 2020s). For the study in its entirety: AZD1222 recipients given second doses at about 4 weeks or at about 12 weeks were pooled, since spike-specific TCR depth and breadth were not found to differ between the two schedules. Trial participants were enrolled by age into 18-55, 56-69 and 70-plus year subgroups, with around 150, 28 and 57 TCR-sequenced participants respectively. A total of 233 trial participants underwent TCR sequencing, of whom 207 had received two doses of AZD1222 and roughly 26 had received two doses of the MenACWY control vaccine. The paper as a whole reports these results and caveats: CD4 TCRs associated with the vaccine covered the entire spike protein, and the dominant responses were in regions 160-218 and 743-854. Because no samples from the day 14 peak response were available, repertoires could be characterized only after the peak T cell response. Only 5 to 7 AZD1222 recipients were SARS-CoV-2 seropositive at baseline, limiting conclusions about previously exposed vaccinees. Participants were mostly white British, with more females than males. The authors suggested clonal diversity may have been underestimated. The 56-69-year group was small, and its depth increase did not reach significance, likely because of low power. Nearly half of unique spike-specific TCRs reportedly recognized epitopes outside regions mutated in the B.1.351 and B.1.1.7 variants. After two AZD1222 doses, both the breadth and the depth of spike-specific TCRs were significantly higher than at day 0 and than in MenACWY recipients.

The CDR3 regions of human TCRbeta chains were analyzed by immunosequencing. The authors' pipeline ran thus. Repertoire TCRs were checked for matches against a reference library of SARS-CoV-2-specific TCRs that had been generated using the MIRA antigen-specificity platform. Breadth was defined as the fraction of unique TCRs that were SARS-CoV-2-associated. Depth was defined as the fraction of total T cells that were SARS-CoV-2-associated. Using the MIRA data, each spike-specific TCR was mapped to the spike region that the TCR reacts to and placed in a CD4 or CD8 class. Log10-transformed breadth and depth values were compared by one-way ANOVA with Sidak's multiple comparisons tests. TCRdb obtained this table from immuneACCESS and retained in-frame rearrangements with V and J assigned. These tables miss some clones; where compared with another copy, unresolved V genes account for less than half of the shortfall, and the remainder is unexplained. V and J calls and clone size follow that table, whereas D and trimming were derived from the DNA. The sample profile shows about 150,000 clones; around nine tenths of them were found once. The ten largest make up about 1.9% of the sample.

Trimming at the junction amounts to 2 bases on V and 0 bases on J, and the germline ends lie 17 bases apart. In the germline V gene, CDR1 corresponds to SGHDT and CDR2 to YYEEEE. The CDR3 measures 17 amino acids from cysteine to phenylalanine. Of the read, only the CDR3 DNA is kept; its 51 bases are in frame from base 1. Per the publication, the time point label means: baseline before first vaccination. The vaccinee samples were drawn from two UK trials, COV001 and COV002, one of which was a single-blind randomized controlled phase 2/3 trial testing AZD1222 (ChAdOx1 nCoV-19) in healthy adults. For TCRbeta chain sequencing, PBMC samples from trial participants were taken at day 0 and at day 28 after the second dose. Worth noting for this clone: It lacks a known antigen. No base-level quality is on record; no much larger clone is a single base apart.

The source was peripheral blood, collected on day 0 of AZD1222 vaccination. The TCR originated in an adult in good health. The chain couples TRBV5-6 to TRBJ1-2; D gene: possibly TRBD1, on 5 matching bases. The CDR3 loop reads CASSLGELRRANYGYTF. The DNA reads TGTGCCAGCAGCTTAGGGGAACTCCGGCGGGCTAACTATGGCTACACCTTC. When the CDR3 is completed using the reference TRBV5-6 and TRBJ1-2 genes on either side, the full variable domain is DAGVTQSPTHLIKTRGQQVTLRCSPKSGHDTVSWYQQALGQGPQFIFQYYEEEERQRGNFPDRFSGHQFPNYSSELNVNALLLGDSALYLCASSLGELRRANYGYTFGSGTRLTVV.